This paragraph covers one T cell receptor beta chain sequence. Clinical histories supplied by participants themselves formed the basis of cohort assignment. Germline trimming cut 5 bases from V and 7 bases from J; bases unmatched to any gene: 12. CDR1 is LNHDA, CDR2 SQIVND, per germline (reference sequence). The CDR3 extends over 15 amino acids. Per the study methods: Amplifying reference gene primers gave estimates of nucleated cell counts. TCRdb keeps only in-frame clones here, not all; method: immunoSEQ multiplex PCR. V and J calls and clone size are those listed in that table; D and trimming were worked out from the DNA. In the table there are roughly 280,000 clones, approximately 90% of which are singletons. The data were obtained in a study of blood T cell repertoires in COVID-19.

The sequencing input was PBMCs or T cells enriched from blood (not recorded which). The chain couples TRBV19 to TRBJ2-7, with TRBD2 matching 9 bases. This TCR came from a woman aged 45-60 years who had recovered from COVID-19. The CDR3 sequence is CASSPGLARSSEQYF. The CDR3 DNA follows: TGTGCCAGTAGTCCAGGACTAGCGCGATCTTCGGAGCAGTACTTC.